These 26 T cell receptor beta chains originate from one sample sequenced in a study of cytomegalovirus exposure and HLA in healthy donors. PCR used 60 Vbeta primers and 13 Jbeta primers. The protocol was immunoSEQ multiplex PCR, while the TCRdb copy is restricted to in-frame clones and leaves out a portion. The table has roughly 130,000 clones, roughly two thirds seen once. Sequenced input: PBMCs. All receptors derive from a man between 25 and 39 years old in good health and CMV-seropositive.

This clone was counted only a few times. V is TRBV5-1 and J is TRBJ2-1; TRBD1 might be the D (5 bases). Trimming took 4 bases from V and 8 from J, leaving 16 bases between them. CDR3 length equals 14 residues. Germline V gene lookup returns CDR1 SGHRS and CDR2 YFSETQ. CDR3 protein: CASSPRQLMDEQFF. The CDR3 nucleotides are TGCGCCAGCAGCCCCAGACAGCTCATGGATGAGCAGTTCTTC.

The chain combines TRBV4-1 with TRBJ1-1; D is possibly TRBD1 (5 bases). The germline V gene encodes CDR1 MGHRA and CDR2 YSYEKL. This CDR3 comprises 14 residues. V was shortened by 6 bases and J by 5 bases, with 16 bases between the two germline ends. CDR3 coding DNA: TGCGCCAGCAGACGCGGGACCCCGGGTACTGAAGCTTTCTTT. Translated, it gives CASRRGTPGTEAFF.

This clone is a singleton in its sample. The chain employs TRBV7-3 and TRBJ2-3, with 9 nucleotides matching TRBD1. CDR1 is SGHTA and CDR2 is FQGTGA in the germline V gene. Germline trimming cut 6 bases from V and 3 bases from J; bases unmatched to any gene: 4. This CDR3 spans 14 amino acids. The CDR3 loop is CASSSGTGTDTQYF. The CDR3 nucleotides are TGTGCCAGCAGTTCCGGGACAGGGACAGATACGCAGTATTTT.

This clone was found a few times. The chain links TRBV7-2 to TRBJ2-7, with 11 bases lining up with TRBD2. V shed 5 bases and J 1 base; nucleotides not matched to a gene: 10. The CDR3 has 17 amino acids. Germline V gene data show CDR1 as SGHTA and CDR2 as FQGNSA. Written as DNA, the CDR3 is TGTGCCAGCAGCATACAGGGACTAGCGGAAGCATCCTACGAGCAGTACTTC. Amino acid sequence: CASSIQGLAEASYEQYF.

The J gene is TRBJ2-1, the V gene TRBV5-1, with 7 bases lining up with TRBD2. This CDR3 region has 15 residues. Unmatched junction bases numbered 6, after V lost 1 base and J lost 5 bases. Germline CDR1 reads SGHRS; CDR2 reads YFSETQ. For the CDR3, the DNA is TGCGCCAGCAGCTTGCCAGCGGGGTGGGACAATGAGCAGTTCTTC. Translation gives CASSLPAGWDNEQFF.

V usage is TRBV7-9 and J usage is TRBJ2-5; the D is unclear. The germline gives CDR1 SEHNR, CDR2 FQNEAQ (reference sequence). CDR3 length equals 13 residues. V was trimmed by 6 bases and J by 4 bases, leaving 12 bases between them. As DNA, the CDR3 is TGTGCCAGCAGTCACGGTACCGGAGAGACCCAGTACTTC. It codes for CASSHGTGETQYF.

The table lists this clone with a few counts. The V gene is TRBV29-1, the J gene TRBJ2-4; maybe TRBD1 (5 bases). The CDR3 totals 12 residues. V was shortened by 3 bases and J by 4 bases, with 7 bases between the two germline ends. Germline V CDR1 and CDR2: SQVTM, ANQGSEA. The chain's CDR3 is CSVDAGKNIQYF. CDR3 nucleotides: TGCAGCGTTGATGCAGGGAAAAACATTCAGTACTTC.

The V gene is TRBV7-9, the J gene TRBJ2-3, with D hard to call. The CDR3 sequence is 13 residues long. Germline V gives CDR1 SEHNR, CDR2 FQNEAQ (reference sequence). V shed 1 base and J shed 11 bases, with 13 bases lying between them. CDR3 coding DNA: TGTGCCAGCAGCTTAGGGCCAAACCGTGGGCAGTATTTT. Its protein is CASSLGPNRGQYF.

The chain combines TRBV10-1 with TRBJ2-7, with 8 bases aligning to TRBD2. This CDR3 comprises 14 residues. The germline CDR1 and CDR2 sequences are WNHNN and SYGVQD (reference sequence). Trimming removed 2 bases from V and 3 bases from J; junction bases left unmatched: 3. The CDR3 sequence: CASSEGTSLYEQYF. The CDR3 DNA follows: TGCGCCAGCAGTGAGGGGACTAGTCTCTACGAGCAGTACTTC.

This chain joins TRBV6-5 and TRBJ2-3; 11 nucleotides align to TRBD2. The CDR3 has 16 residues. Germline assignment: CDR1 MNHEY and CDR2 SVGAGI. V gave up 4 bases and J gave up 4 bases; unmatched junction bases: 7. Written as DNA, the CDR3 is TGTGCCAGCAGTTCCTTACTAGCGGGAGTGCCAGATACGCAGTATTTT. Translated: CASSSLLAGVPDTQYF.

This clone was seen a few times. The genes are TRBV6-1 and TRBJ1-4, with D possibly TRBD1 on 5 matching bases. Germline CDR1 is MNHNS and CDR2 is SASEGT. The germline V and J ends were trimmed by 7 bases and 3 bases, with 15 bases remaining between them. The CDR3 spans 15 residues. In nucleotides, the CDR3 is TGTGCCAGCAAGACAGCGTCCGCTGCTAATGAAAAACTGTTTTTT. Protein product: CASKTASAANEKLFF.

CDR3 coding DNA: TGTGCCAGCAGCTTAGCGTCTAGCGCCTCTTGGGGGAATGAGCAGTTCTTC. This translates into CASSLASSASWGNEQFF. This sequence joins TRBV7-6 and TRBJ2-1; D possibly corresponds to TRBD2 (6 bases). The V end was cut by 0 bases, the J end by 7 bases, with 19 bases between. The CDR3 contains 17 residues. CDR1 and CDR2 from the germline V gene are SGHVS and FNYEAQ.

The chain combines TRBV28 with TRBJ2-1; 13 bases fit TRBD2. The V segment lost 7 bases and the J segment 2 bases; nucleotides outside the gene matches: 8. The CDR3 consists of 17 residues. The germline V gene encodes CDR1 MDHEN and CDR2 SYDVKM. CDR3 loop: CASKGTSGKWAYNEQFF. CDR3 sequence (DNA): TGTGCCAGCAAGGGGACTAGCGGGAAATGGGCCTACAATGAGCAGTTCTTC.

The V and J genes are TRBV21-1 and TRBJ2-4; the table's D call of TRBD1 was not tested on the DNA. TRBV21-1 is assigned pseudogene status. The length of the CDR3 is 18 residues. The CDR3 DNA follows: TGTGCCAGCACCTCAGGGGGCCCTCTGGGGTTGGCCAAAAACATTCAGTACTTC. Translated: CASTSGGPLGLAKNIQYF.

CDR3 protein: CASSLSSGPQLYEQYF. CDR3 nucleotides: TGTGCCAGCAGCTTGAGCTCCGGCCCACAGCTCTACGAGCAGTACTTC. J is TRBJ2-7 and V is TRBV11-2, with no clear D. The V and J ends lost 3 bases and 3 bases respectively, with 18 bases between them. The CDR3 runs 16 residues. Germline V gene sequence: CDR1 SGHAT, CDR2 FQNNGV.

The sample holds a few counts of this clone. The rearrangement joins TRBV5-1 to TRBJ2-6; tentative D call: TRBD1 (6 bases). The germline V gene encodes CDR1 SGHRS and CDR2 YFSETQ. V was trimmed by 4 bases and J by 4 bases, leaving 9 bases between them. The CDR3 loop spans 14 amino acids. Here the CDR3 reads CASSAQGGANVLTF. CDR3 bases: TGCGCCAGCAGCGCCCAGGGGGGGGCCAACGTCCTGACTTTC. Together with reference TRBV5-1 and TRBJ2-6, the CDR3 gives the full variable domain: KAGVTQTPRYLIKTRGQQVTLSCSPISGHRSVSWYQQTPGQGLQFLFEYFSETQRNKGNFPGRFSGRQFSNSRSEMNVSTLELGDSALYLCASSAQGGANVLTFGAGSRLTVL.

The rearrangement uses TRBV6-5 and TRBJ1-2; no clear D gene. V gave up 7 bases and J gave up 4 bases, with 10 bases separating them. There are 12 residues in the CDR3. The germline V gene has CDR1 MNHEY and CDR2 SVGAGI. CDR3 in DNA: TGTGCCAGCAAGCGCAGTTTCTATGGCTACACCTTC. Translation gives CASKRSFYGYTF.

This clone appeared a few times. In nucleotides, the CDR3 is TGTGCCAGCAGCCAGGGCAGCCCGAACTATGGCTACACCTTC. Its protein product is CASSQGSPNYGYTF. This chain links TRBV4-2 with TRBJ1-2; no firm D call. The CDR3 contains 14 residues. Per the germline V gene, CDR1 is LGHNA and CDR2 is YNFKEQ. Deletions cut 3 bases from V and 2 bases from J, with 10 bases between.

V gene TRBV19 combines with J gene TRBJ2-1; TRBD2 aligns across 7 bases. Per the germline V gene, CDR1 is LNHDA and CDR2 is SQIVND (reference sequence). V dropped 3 bases and J dropped 6; count of bases not matched to a gene: 8. The CDR3 loop spans 15 amino acids. CDR3 residues: CASSITGGGGNEQFF. DNA of the CDR3: TGTGCCAGTAGTATCACGGGAGGCGGTGGCAATGAGCAGTTCTTC.

The chain joins TRBV5-8 to TRBJ2-2; 8 bases are a match to TRBD1. V gave up 6 bases and J gave up 3 bases; unmatched junction bases: 10. Germline loops: CDR1 SGHTS, CDR2 YDEGEE. This CDR3 is built from 16 residues. In nucleotides, the CDR3 is TGTGCCAGCACCCGACTCGGGGGACAGGACACCGGGGAGCTGTTTTTT. It specifies CASTRLGGQDTGELFF. Full variable domain (remainder filled in from reference TRBV5-8 and TRBJ2-2): EAGVTQSPTHLIKTRGQQATLRCSPISGHTSVYWYQQALGLGLQFLLWYDEGEERNRGNFPPRFSGRQFPNYSSELNVNALELEDSALYLCASTRLGGQDTGELFFGEGSRLTVL.

CDR3 DNA sequence: TGTGCCAGCAGTTCGAATAAGGCATCGGGGGAGACCCAGTACTTC. This gives the protein CASSSNKASGETQYF. The rearrangement joins TRBV5-4 to TRBJ2-5; maybe TRBD2 (5 bases). This CDR3 spans 15 amino acids. CDR1 is SGHNT, CDR2 YYREEE, per germline (reference sequence). Trimming cost V 5 bases and J 5 bases, with 19 bases left between them. The variable domain in full, completed from reference TRBV5-4 and TRBJ2-5, reads ETGVTQSPTHLIKTRGQQVTLRCSSQSGHNTVSWYQQALGQGPQFIFQYYREEENGRGNFPPRFSGLQFPNYSSELNVNALELDDSALYLCASSSNKASGETQYFGPGTRLLVL.

The chain is built from TRBV19 and TRBJ1-2; D unclear. V lost 6 bases to trimming and J lost 0 bases, with 5 bases between them. This CDR3 spans 12 amino acids. Per the germline V gene, CDR1 is LNHDA and CDR2 is SQIVND (reference sequence). Written as DNA, the CDR3 is TGTGCCAGTAGCTTAACTAACTATGGCTACACCTTC. It is translated as CASSLTNYGYTF.

This chain links TRBV28 with TRBJ1-3; perhaps TRBD1 as D (6 bases). Germline V gene data show CDR1 as MDHEN and CDR2 as SYDVKM. This CDR3 is 17 amino acids long. The V end was cut by 7 bases, the J end by 2 bases, with 21 bases between. The DNA of the CDR3 is TGTGCCAGCATATCAAATTTCTGGGACAAAGCTGGAAACACCATATATTTT. It yields the protein CASISNFWDKAGNTIYF.

The V call is TRBV19, the J call TRBJ1-2, with D possibly TRBD1 on 6 matching bases. From germline, CDR1 is LNHDA and CDR2 SQIVND (reference sequence). V lost 3 bases to trimming and J lost 3 bases, with 17 bases between them. This CDR3 region has 16 residues. The CDR3 reads CASSILAGGRDYGYTF. In DNA, the CDR3 is TGTGCCAGTAGTATCCTTGCGGGGGGGCGCGACTATGGCTACACCTTC.

The chain employs TRBV16 and TRBJ1-4; weak D call: TRBD1 (5 bases). Germline values: CDR1 KGHSY, CDR2 FQNENV. This CDR3 is built from 16 residues. The V gene lost 7 bases and the J gene lost 0 bases, with 15 bases spanning the gap. CDR3 protein: CASIPGLLTTNEKLFF. The DNA of the CDR3 is TGTGCCAGCATACCAGGGCTTTTGACAACTAATGAAAAACTGTTTTTT.

This clone was counted between two and nine times. The J gene is TRBJ2-2, the V gene TRBV2, with 10 bases aligning to TRBD1. The CDR3 spans 14 residues. V gave up 8 bases and J gave up 7 bases; unmatched junction bases: 7. In germline, CDR1 is SNHLY, CDR2 FYNNEI. The CDR3 region is CASRRDRGNGELFF. CDR3 in DNA: TGTGCCAGCCGACGGGACAGGGGAAACGGGGAGCTGTTTTTT.